One sample yielded the 5 T cell receptor beta chains listed below, sequenced in a study of OX40 agonist ivuxolimab in advanced cancers. Produced via immunoSEQ multiplex PCR; TCRdb's table is partial and in-frame only. In the table there are around 44,000 clones, approximately 84% of which are singletons. This material consisted of CD4+ or CD8+ T cells sorted from blood, taken in a trial of the OX40 agonist ivuxolimab. Receptors originate from an adult with an advanced solid tumor such as melanoma, head and neck, liver or kidney cancer.

V gene TRBV12-5 combines with J gene TRBJ2-7, with a weak D call TRBD2 (5 bases). V was pared by 0 bases and J by 9 bases, with 15 bases between. Germline-derived CDR1 and CDR2 are LGHNT and FRNRAP. The CDR3 is 14 amino acids. In nucleotides, the CDR3 is TGTGCTAGTGGTTTGGTACTAGAGAGTTTCGGGCAGTACTTC. Its translation: CASGLVLESFGQYF.

The V gene is TRBV30, the J gene TRBJ1-2; D is unclear. The CDR3 extends over 11 amino acids. The germline CDR1 and CDR2 sequences are GTSNPN and SVGIG (reference sequence). Trimming removed 3 bases at V and 7 bases at J, with 9 bases between. This CDR3 reads CAWRIRGGYTF. DNA for the CDR3: TGTGCCTGGAGAATCCGAGGTGGCTACACCTTC.

This clone came up a few times. This rearrangement joins TRBV11-3 to TRBJ2-2; the match to TRBD1 covers 8 bases. V lost 0 bases, J lost 0 bases, and 3 bases stayed unmatched. This CDR3 is built from 17 residues. The germline V gene has CDR1 SGHNT and CDR2 YENEEA. CDR3 sequence (DNA): TGTGCCAGCAGCTTAGATACGACAGGGGCGAACACCGGGGAGCTGTTTTTT. Translating it yields CASSLDTTGANTGELFF. Complete variable domain (other parts from reference TRBV11-3 and TRBJ2-2): EAGVVQSPRYKIIEKKQPVAFWCNPISGHNTLYWYLQNLGQGPELLIRYENEEAVDDSQLPKDRFSAERLKGVDSTLKIQPAELGDSAVYLCASSLDTTGANTGELFFGEGSRLTVL.

The CDR3 DNA reads TGTGCCAGCAGTGAACCAGCCTTTTTTGACCGGGCGGGGGAAGAGACCCAGTACTTC. This codes for CASSEPAFFDRAGEETQYF. V is TRBV6-1 and J is TRBJ2-5; 7 bases are a match to TRBD2. Germline assignment: CDR1 MNHNS and CDR2 SASEGT. With V trimmed by 2 bases and J by 3 bases, 18 bases remained unmatched. This CDR3 has 19 residues.

This sequence joins TRBV10-2 and TRBJ2-3, with D possibly matching TRBD1 (6 bases). The CDR3 totals 15 residues. V lost 4 bases and J 5 bases, leaving 16 bases between the germline ends. The germline CDR1 and CDR2 sequences are WSHSY and SAAADI. This CDR3 reads CASSVSAKGQDTQYF. CDR3 bases: TGCGCCAGCAGTGTGTCCGCTAAGGGACAAGATACGCAGTATTTT.